Sequencing of this T cell receptor (beta chain) was carried out in a study of early T cells in non-severe SARS-CoV-2 infection. As for the study in general: Chains were unpaired, as sequencing was done on bulk RNA from unsorted whole blood.

This clonotype has a count of ten or more. What it binds is unknown. The CDR3 consists of 14 residues. Germline V gene data show CDR1 as SEHNR and CDR2 as FQNEAQ (reference sequence). The V gene end was trimmed by 5 bases and the J gene end by 6 bases; junction bases not matched to a gene: 6. Individually, cDNA molecules had unique molecular identifiers attached to them. Each CDR3 protein gets one entry after TCRdb re-called the 5' RACE reads with MiXCR. In the table there are 51,000 or so distinct CDR3 sequences, about 10% of which are singletons. Study-wide findings and caveats: VDJdb-based annotation leaned toward anti-spike CD8 responses and missed private and CD4 specificities.

The material sequenced was whole blood. The TCR sequence derives from an adult who was a healthcare worker with PCR-confirmed SARS-CoV-2 infection or an uninfected control (not recorded which). The chain has TRBV7-9 and TRBJ2-5; 10 nucleotides agree with TRBD1. The DNA for the CDR3 is TGTGCCAGCAGCCCGACAGGGGGCAGAAAGACCCAGTACTTC. Translating gives CASSPTGGRKTQYF.